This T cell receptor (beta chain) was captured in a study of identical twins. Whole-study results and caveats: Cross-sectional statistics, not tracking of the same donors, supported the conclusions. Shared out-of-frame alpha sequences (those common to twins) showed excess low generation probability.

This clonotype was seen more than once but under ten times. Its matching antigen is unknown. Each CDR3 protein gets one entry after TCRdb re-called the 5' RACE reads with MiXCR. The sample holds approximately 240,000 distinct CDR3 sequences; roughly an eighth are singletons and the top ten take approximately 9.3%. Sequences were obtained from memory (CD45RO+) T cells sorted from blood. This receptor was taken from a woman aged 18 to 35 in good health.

CDR3: CASSKGTSGRKRETQYF. In nucleotides, the CDR3 is TGTGCCAGCAGTAAGGGGACTAGCGGGAGGAAGAGGGAGACCCAGTACTTC. This rearrangement joins TRBV6-1 to TRBJ2-5; 15 bases are shared with TRBD2. CDR1 and CDR2 (germline): MNHNS, SASEGT. Trimming cost V 5 bases and J 5 bases; bases outside gene matches: 9. The CDR3 has 17 amino acids.